This is a list of T cell receptor beta chains from one sample in a study of naive and memory T cell subsets. TCRdb used MiXCR to reprocess the 5' RACE reads, holding one entry per CDR3 protein. Among about 59,000 distinct CDR3 sequences listed, 7% to 8% were seen once. The receptor source for this set is a female donor in good health. Each CDR3 is given with its conserved first and last residue. D genes are given only for firm matches. Clone size is shown for a subset of rows, as once, few, many or a class of expanded clone.

TRBV19	few	TRBJ2-7	TRBD1	CASSTLPGTGNYEQYF	TGTGCCAGTAGTACCCTTCCCGGGACAGGGAACTACGAGCAGTACTTC
TRBV9	many	TRBJ1-2	-	CASSAQPGVSYGYTF	TGTGCCAGCAGCGCACAACCAGGGGTCTCCTATGGCTACACCTTC
TRBV28	-	TRBJ2-7	-	CASRPGGGYEQYF	TGTGCCAGCAGACCCGGTGGGGGATACGAGCAGTACTTC
TRBV13	few	TRBJ2-7	TRBD2	CASSLGSGLAGGSEQYF	TGTGCCAGCAGCTTAGGATCAGGTCTGGCGGGAGGGTCCGAGCAGTACTTC
TRBV30	few	TRBJ2-7	-	CAWSRGHYYEQYF	TGTGCCTGGAGCCGGGGACATTACTACGAGCAGTACTTC
TRBV5-6	-	TRBJ2-3	TRBD2	CASSSGGGSTDTQYF	TGTGCCAGCAGCTCGGGAGGGGGTAGCACAGATACGCAGTATTTT
TRBV19	few	TRBJ2-1	-	CASSPAHFYEQFF	TGTGCCAGTAGTCCAGCCCATTTCTATGAGCAGTTCTTC
TRBV29-1	-	TRBJ2-1	-	CSTLEGGRAYNEQFF	TGCAGCACCCTTGAGGGGGGACGAGCCTACAATGAGCAGTTCTTC
TRBV20-1	many	TRBJ2-3	TRBD2	CSARGYGREASTDTQYF	TGCAGTGCTAGAGGGTACGGGCGGGAGGCCAGCACAGATACGCAGTATTTT
TRBV7-6	-	TRBJ2-1	TRBD1	CASSGTDTYNEQFF	TGTGCCAGCAGCGGGACAGATACCTACAATGAGCAGTTCTTC
TRBV6-1	few	TRBJ2-3	TRBD1	CASSETATGSSTDTQYF	TGTGCCAGCAGTGAAACCGCGACAGGGAGTAGCACAGATACGCAGTATTTT
TRBV4-1	few	TRBJ2-6	-	CASSPTLWRGPQDSGANVLTF	TGCGCCAGCAGCCCCACCCTGTGGCGGGGGCCTCAAGACTCTGGGGCCAACGTCCTGACTTTC
TRBV4-2	-	TRBJ2-6	TRBD2	CASSGYTGLADSGANVLTF	TGTGCCAGCAGCGGCTATACAGGACTAGCGGATTCTGGGGCCAACGTCCTGACTTTC
TRBV12-3/TRBV12-4	few	TRBJ2-3	-	CASSFLSATQYF	TGTGCCAGCAGTTTTCTCAGTGCTACGCAGTATTTT
TRBV12-5	few	TRBJ1-1	TRBD1	CASVSLTGVYMNTEAFF	TGTGCTAGTGTCTCCCTGACAGGGGTCTACATGAACACTGAAGCTTTCTTT
TRBV20-1	-	TRBJ1-5	-	CSARGQVGQPQHF	TGCAGTGCTAGAGGACAGGTCGGTCAGCCCCAGCATTTT
TRBV23-1	-	TRBJ2-7	-	CASSPSDSYEQYF	TGCGCCAGCAGTCCAAGCGACAGCTACGAGCAGTACTTC
TRBV19	-	TRBJ2-1	TRBD1	CASSIRRTGPLEQFF	TGTGCCAGTAGTATTCGGCGGACAGGGCCCCTTGAGCAGTTCTTC
TRBV6-5	-	TRBJ1-2	-	CASSYAAVGGGYGYTF	TGTGCCAGCAGTTACGCCGCGGTGGGGGGCGGCTATGGCTACACCTTC
TRBV7-3	many	TRBJ2-1	TRBD1	CASSRDRGPYNEQFF	TGTGCCAGCAGCCGGGACAGGGGGCCCTACAATGAGCAGTTCTTC
TRBV29-1	many	TRBJ2-1	-	CSVDQEGLLSSYNEQFF	TGCAGCGTTGATCAGGAGGGCCTCCTGAGCTCCTACAATGAGCAGTTCTTC
TRBV5-1	-	TRBJ2-5	TRBD1	CASSPTARGRTETQYF	TGCGCCAGCAGCCCCACAGCCAGGGGGCGGACGGAGACCCAGTACTTC